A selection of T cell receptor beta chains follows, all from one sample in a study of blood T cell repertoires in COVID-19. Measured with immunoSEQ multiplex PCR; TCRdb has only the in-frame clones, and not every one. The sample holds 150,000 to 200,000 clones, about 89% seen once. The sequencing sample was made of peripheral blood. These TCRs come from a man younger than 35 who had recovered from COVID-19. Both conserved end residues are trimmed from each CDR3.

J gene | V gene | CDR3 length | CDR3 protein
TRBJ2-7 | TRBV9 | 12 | ASSVDGRGYEQY
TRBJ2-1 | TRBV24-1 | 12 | ATTNPPETGSLF
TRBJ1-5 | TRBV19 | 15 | ASSMGQGMYSNQPQH
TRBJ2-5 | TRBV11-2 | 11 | ASSLVRQETQY
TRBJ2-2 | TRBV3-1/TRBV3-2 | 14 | ASSLGLAGAGGELF
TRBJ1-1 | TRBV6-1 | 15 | ASSETVGGQPMFEAF
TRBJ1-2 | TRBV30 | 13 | AWNRDRGAMSGYT
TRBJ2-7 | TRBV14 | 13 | ASSAHGRERHEQY
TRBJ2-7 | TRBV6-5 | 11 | ASSLGLAREQY
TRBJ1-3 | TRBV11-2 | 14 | ASSALRTGLGNTIY
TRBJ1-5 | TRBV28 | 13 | ASSLRTGGVQPQH
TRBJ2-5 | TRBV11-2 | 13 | ASSLRWGEGETQY
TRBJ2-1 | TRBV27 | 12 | ASSGLAGYNEQF
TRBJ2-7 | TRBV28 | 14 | ASSLPLYALTYEQY
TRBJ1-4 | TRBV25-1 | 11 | ASQLKTGEKLF
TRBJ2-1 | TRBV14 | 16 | ASSRPAPGTSGRNEQF